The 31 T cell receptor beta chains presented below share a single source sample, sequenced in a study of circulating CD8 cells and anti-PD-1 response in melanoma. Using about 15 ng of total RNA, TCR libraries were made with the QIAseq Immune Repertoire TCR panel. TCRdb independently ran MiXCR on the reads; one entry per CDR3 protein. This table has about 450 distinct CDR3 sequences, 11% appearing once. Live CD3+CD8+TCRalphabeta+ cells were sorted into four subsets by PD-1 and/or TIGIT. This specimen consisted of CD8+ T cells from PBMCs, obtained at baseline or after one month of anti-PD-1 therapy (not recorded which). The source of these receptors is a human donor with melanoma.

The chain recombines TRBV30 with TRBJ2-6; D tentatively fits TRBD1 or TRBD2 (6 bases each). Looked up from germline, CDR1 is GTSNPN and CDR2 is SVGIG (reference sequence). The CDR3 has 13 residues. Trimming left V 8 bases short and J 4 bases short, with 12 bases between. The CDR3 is CARDTSGANVLTF. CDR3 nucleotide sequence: TGTGCCAGGGACACTAGCGGGGCCAACGTCCTGACTTTC.

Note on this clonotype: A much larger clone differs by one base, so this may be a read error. The CDR3 reads CVWSVIGSSGNTIYF. CDR3 bases: TGTGTCTGGAGTGTAATCGGAAGCTCTGGAAACACCATATATTTT. The chain employs TRBV30 and TRBJ1-3; no clear D. The CDR3 spans 15 residues. CDR1 is GTSNPN, CDR2 SVGIG, per germline (reference sequence). Together with reference TRBV30 and TRBJ1-3, the CDR3 gives the full variable domain: SQTIHQWPATLVQPVGSPLSLECTVEGTSNPNLYWYRQAAGRGLQLLFYSVGIGQISSEVPQNLSASRPQDRQFILSSKKLLLSDSGFYLCVWSVIGSSGNTIYFGEGSWLTVV.

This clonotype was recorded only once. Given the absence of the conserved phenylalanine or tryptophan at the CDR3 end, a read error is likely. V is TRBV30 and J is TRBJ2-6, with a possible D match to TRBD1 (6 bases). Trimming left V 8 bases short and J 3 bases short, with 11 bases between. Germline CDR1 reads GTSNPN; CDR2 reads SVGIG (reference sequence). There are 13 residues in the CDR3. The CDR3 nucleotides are TGTGCCAGGGACACTAGTGGGGCCAACGTCCTGACTTCC. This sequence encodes CARDTSGANVLTS.

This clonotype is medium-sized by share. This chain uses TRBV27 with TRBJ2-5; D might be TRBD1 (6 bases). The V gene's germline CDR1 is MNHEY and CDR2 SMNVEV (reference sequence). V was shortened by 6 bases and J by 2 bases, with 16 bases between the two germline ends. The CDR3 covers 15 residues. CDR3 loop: CASRRTGTRQETQYF. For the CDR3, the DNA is TGTGCCAGCAGGCGGACCGGGACACGACAAGAGACCCAGTACTTC.

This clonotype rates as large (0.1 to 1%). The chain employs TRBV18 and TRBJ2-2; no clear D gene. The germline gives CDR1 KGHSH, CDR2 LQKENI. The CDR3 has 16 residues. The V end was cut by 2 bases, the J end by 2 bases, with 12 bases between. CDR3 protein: CASSPYPTINTGELFF. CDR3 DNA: TGTGCCAGCTCACCATACCCCACTATCAACACCGGGGAGCTGTTTTTT.

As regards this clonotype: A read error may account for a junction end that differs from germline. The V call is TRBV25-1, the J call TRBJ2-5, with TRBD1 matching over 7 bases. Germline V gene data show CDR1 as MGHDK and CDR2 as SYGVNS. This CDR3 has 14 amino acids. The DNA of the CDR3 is TGTGCAAGCAGCGCAGGGGACAGTGGGGAGACCCAGTACTTC. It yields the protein CASSAGDSGETQYF.

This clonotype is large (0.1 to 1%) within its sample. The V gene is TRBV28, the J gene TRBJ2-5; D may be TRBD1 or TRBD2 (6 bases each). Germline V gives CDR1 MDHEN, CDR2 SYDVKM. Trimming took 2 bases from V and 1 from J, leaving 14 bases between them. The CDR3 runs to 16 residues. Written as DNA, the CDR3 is TGTGCCAGCAGTTTAAGCTTAGGGGGGATCCAAGAGACCCAGTACTTC. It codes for CASSLSLGGIQETQYF.

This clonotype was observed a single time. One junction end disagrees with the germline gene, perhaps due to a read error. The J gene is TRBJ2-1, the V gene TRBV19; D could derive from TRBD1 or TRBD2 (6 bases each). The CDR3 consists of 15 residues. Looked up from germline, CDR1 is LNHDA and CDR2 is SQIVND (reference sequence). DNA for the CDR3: TGTGCCGGTAGTCCTACAGGGACTTCCTACAATAAGCAGTTCTTC. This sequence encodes CAGSPTGTSYNKQFF.

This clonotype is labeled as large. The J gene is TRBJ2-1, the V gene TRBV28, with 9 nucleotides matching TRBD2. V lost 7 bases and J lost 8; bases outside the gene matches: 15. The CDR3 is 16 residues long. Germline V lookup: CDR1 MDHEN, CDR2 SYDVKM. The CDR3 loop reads CASTPTVWLAGDEQFF. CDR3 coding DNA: TGTGCCAGCACCCCCACGGTGTGGTTAGCGGGAGATGAGCAGTTCTTC.

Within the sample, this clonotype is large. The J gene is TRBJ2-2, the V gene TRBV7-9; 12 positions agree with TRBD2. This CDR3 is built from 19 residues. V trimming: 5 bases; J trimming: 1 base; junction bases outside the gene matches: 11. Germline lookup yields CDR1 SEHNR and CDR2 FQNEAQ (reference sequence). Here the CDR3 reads CASSPRLAGAHQNTGELFF. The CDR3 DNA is TGTGCCAGCAGCCCGAGACTAGCGGGGGCCCACCAGAACACCGGGGAGCTGTTTTTT.

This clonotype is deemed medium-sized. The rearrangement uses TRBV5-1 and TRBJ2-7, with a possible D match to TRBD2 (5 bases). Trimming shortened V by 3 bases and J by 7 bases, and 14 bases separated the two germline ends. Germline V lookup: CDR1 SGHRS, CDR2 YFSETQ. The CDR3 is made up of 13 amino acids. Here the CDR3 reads CASSSELSAEQYF. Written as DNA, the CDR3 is TGCGCCAGCAGCTCTGAACTTAGCGCAGAGCAGTACTTC.

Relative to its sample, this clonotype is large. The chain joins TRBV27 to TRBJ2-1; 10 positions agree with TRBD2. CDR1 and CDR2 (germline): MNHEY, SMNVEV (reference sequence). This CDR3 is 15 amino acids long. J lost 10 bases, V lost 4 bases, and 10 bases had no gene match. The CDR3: CASSSLAGVGPEQFF. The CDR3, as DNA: TGTGCCAGCAGTTCTCTAGCGGGAGTAGGGCCAGAGCAGTTCTTC.

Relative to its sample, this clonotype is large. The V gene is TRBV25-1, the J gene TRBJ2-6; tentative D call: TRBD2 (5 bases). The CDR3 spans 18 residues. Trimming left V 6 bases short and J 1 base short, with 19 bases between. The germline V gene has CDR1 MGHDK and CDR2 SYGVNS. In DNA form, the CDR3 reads TGTGCCAGCAGAGCCGGACTTTTTACTAAGTCTGGGGCCAACGTCCTGACTTTC. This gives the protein CASRAGLFTKSGANVLTF.

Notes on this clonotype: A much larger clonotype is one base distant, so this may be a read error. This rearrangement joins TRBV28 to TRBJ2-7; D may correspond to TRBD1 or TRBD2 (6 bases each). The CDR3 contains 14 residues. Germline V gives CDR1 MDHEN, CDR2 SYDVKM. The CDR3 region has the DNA TGTACCAGCAGTTTAGAGGGGGAGGTCTACGAGCAGTACTTC. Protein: CTSSLEGEVYEQYF.

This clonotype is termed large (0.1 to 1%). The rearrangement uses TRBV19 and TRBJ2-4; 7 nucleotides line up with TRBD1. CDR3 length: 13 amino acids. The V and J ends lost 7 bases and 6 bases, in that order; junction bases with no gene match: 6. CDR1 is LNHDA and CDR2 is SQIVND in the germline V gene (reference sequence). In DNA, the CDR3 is TGTGCCAGTATAGGGGACAGCCGAAACATTCAGTACTTC. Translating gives CASIGDSRNIQYF.

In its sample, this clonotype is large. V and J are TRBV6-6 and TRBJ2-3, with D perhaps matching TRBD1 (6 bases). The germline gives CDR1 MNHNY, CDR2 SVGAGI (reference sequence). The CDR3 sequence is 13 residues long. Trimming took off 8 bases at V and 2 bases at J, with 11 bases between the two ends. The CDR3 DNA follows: TGTGCCAGCCAAGGACAGCCCACAGATACGCAGTATTTT. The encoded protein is CASQGQPTDTQYF.

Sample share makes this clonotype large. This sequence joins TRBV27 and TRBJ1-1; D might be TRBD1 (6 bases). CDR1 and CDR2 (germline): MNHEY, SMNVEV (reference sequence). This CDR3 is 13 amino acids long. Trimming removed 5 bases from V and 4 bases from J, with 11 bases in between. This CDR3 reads CASSPAGATEAFF. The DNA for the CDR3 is TGTGCCAGCAGTCCGGCGGGGGCCACTGAAGCTTTCTTT.

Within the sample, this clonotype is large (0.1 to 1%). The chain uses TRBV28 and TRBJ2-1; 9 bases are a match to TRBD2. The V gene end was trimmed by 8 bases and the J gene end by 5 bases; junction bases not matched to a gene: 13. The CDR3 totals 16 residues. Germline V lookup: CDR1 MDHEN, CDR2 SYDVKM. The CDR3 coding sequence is TGTGCCAGCGCCCCCGTGGCTAGCGGGAAAGACAATGAGCAGTTCTTC. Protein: CASAPVASGKDNEQFF.

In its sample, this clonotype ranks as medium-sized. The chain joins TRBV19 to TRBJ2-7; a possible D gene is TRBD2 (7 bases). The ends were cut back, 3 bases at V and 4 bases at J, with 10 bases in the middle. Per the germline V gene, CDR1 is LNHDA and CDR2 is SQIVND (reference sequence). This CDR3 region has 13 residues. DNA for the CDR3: TGTGCCAGTAGTATGGGGGGGCCGTACGAGCAGTACTTC. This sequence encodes CASSMGGPYEQYF.

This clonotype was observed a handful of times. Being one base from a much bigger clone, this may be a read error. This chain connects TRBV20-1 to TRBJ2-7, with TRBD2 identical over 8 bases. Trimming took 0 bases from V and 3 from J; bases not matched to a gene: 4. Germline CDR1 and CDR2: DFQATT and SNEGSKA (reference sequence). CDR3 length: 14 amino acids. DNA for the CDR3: TGCAGTGCTAGAGATCAAGCGGGGGACTACGAGCAGTACTTC. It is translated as CSARDQAGDYEQYF.

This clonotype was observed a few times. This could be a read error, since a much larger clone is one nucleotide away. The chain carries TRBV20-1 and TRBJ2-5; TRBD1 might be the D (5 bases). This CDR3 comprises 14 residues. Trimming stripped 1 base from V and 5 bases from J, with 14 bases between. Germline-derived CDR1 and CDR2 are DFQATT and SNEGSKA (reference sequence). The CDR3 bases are TGCAGTGCTAGAGGTAGACAGACCAGCGAGACCCAGTACTTC. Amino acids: CSARGRQTSETQYF.

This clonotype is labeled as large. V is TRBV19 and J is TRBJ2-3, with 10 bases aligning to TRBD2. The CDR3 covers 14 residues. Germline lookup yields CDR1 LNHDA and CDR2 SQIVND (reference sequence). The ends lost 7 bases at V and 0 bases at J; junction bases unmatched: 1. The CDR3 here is CASTSGGSTDTQYF. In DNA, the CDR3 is TGTGCCAGTACTAGCGGGGGTAGCACAGATACGCAGTATTTT.

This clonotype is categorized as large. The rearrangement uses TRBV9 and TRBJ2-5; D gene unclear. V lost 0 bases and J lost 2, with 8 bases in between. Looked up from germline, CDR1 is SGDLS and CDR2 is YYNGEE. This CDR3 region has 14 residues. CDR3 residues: CASSVGAGQETQYF. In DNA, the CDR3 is TGTGCCAGCAGCGTAGGGGCCGGTCAAGAGACCCAGTACTTC.

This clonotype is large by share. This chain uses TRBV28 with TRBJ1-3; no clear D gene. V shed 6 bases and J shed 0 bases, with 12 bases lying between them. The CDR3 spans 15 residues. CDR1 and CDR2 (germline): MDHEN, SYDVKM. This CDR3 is CASRLTPNSGNTIYF. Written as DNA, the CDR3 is TGTGCCAGCAGACTTACACCCAACTCTGGAAACACCATATATTTT.

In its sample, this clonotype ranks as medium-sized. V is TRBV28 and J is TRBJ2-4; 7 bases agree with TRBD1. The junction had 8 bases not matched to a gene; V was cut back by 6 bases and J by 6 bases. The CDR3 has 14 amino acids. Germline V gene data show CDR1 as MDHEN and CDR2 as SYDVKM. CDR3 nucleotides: TGTGCCAGCAGCCCAGGGGGAGATGGAAACATTCAGTACTTC. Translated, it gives CASSPGGDGNIQYF.

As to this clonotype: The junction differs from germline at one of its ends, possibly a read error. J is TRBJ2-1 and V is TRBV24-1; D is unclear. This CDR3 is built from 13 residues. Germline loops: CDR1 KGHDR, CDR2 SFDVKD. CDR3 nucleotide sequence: TGCGCCACCAGTGATTTGCGGAGAGGTGAGCAGTTCTTT. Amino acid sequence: CATSDLRRGEQFF.

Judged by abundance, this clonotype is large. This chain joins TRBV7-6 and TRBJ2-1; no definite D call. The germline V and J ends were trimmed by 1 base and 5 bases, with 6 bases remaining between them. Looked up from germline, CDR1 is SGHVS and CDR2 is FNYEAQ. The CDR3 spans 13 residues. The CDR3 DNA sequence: TGTGCCAGCAGCTTAGATGGGCACAATGAGCAGTTCTTC. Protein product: CASSLDGHNEQFF.

CDR3 coding DNA: TGTGCCAGCTCACCAACAGGGTACTACAACGAGCAGTACTTC. Translated, it gives CASSPTGYYNEQYF. The chain joins TRBV18 to TRBJ2-7; TRBD1 might be the D (6 bases). The CDR3 extends over 14 amino acids. V dropped 2 bases and J dropped 5 bases, with 13 bases sitting between them. Per the germline V gene, CDR1 is KGHSH and CDR2 is LQKENI.

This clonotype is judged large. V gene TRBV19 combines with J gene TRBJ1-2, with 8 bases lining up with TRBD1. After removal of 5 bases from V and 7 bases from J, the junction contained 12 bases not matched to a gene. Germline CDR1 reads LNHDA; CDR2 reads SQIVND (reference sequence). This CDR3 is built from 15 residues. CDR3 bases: TGTGCCAGTAGTCCCTCGGACAGGGCTTTCGGTGGCTACACCTTC. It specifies CASSPSDRAFGGYTF.

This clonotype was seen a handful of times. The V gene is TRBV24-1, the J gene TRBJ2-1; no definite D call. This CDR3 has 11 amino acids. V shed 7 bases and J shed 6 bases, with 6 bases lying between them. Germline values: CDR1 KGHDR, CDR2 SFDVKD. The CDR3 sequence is CATRDGNEQFF. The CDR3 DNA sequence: TGTGCCACCAGGGATGGCAATGAGCAGTTCTTC.

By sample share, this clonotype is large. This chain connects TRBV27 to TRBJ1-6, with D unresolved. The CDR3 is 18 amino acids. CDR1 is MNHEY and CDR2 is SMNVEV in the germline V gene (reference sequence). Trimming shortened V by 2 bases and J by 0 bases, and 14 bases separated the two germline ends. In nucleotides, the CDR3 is TGTGCCAGCAGTTTAGGTGGGCAGCTGAGCTCCTATAATTCACCCCTCCACTTT. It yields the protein CASSLGGQLSSYNSPLHF.